These T cell receptor beta chains were read from a single sample in a study of blood T cells in healthy people across ages. TCRdb re-called the 5' RACE reads through MiXCR, storing one row per CDR3 protein. This sample has about 730,000 distinct CDR3 sequences, with more than 40% found just once. Sequencing used blood. The source of these receptors is a woman aged 55-70 years in good health. CDR3s leave out the opening cysteine and the closing phenylalanine or tryptophan. The listing skips clone size in some rows; elsewhere it reads once, few, many or a size class.

v_gene: TRBV12-3/TRBV12-4
j_gene: -
abundance: -
CDR3aa: ASRGAQVETQY

v_gene: TRBV18
j_gene: TRBJ2-1
abundance: -
CDR3aa: ASSPGFGGSDEQF

v_gene: TRBV5-1
j_gene: TRBJ2-4
abundance: -
CDR3aa: ASSLEGGIQY

v_gene: TRBV4-3
j_gene: TRBJ2-1
abundance: -
CDR3aa: ASSQTGTPYSEQF

v_gene: TRBV5-1
j_gene: TRBJ1-1
abundance: -
CDR3aa: ASSKGQGWTEAF

v_gene: TRBV20-1
j_gene: TRBJ2-3
abundance: -
CDR3aa: SASGSGTDTQY

v_gene: TRBV6-5
j_gene: TRBJ1-5
abundance: few
CDR3aa: ASSRTRDRDQPQH

v_gene: TRBV5-1
j_gene: TRBJ2-6
abundance: few
CDR3aa: ASSPTTQVSAGANVLT

v_gene: TRBV28
j_gene: TRBJ2-3
abundance: -
CDR3aa: ASSPQGLAGEVDTQY

v_gene: TRBV6-2/TRBV6-3
j_gene: TRBJ1-6
abundance: few
CDR3aa: ASSPRRWGNSPLH

v_gene: TRBV12-3/TRBV12-4
j_gene: -
abundance: few
CDR3aa: ASRTDRGWGETQY

v_gene: TRBV6-5
j_gene: TRBJ2-3
abundance: few
CDR3aa: ASISPGTDTQY

v_gene: TRBV20-1
j_gene: TRBJ2-1
abundance: -
CDR3aa: SAWPWRGNEQF

v_gene: TRBV20-1
j_gene: TRBJ2-7
abundance: many
CDR3aa: SARDWLAGVAEQY

v_gene: TRBV4-2
j_gene: TRBJ2-1
abundance: -
CDR3aa: ASSQSSAGLGAGEQF

v_gene: TRBV7-2
j_gene: TRBJ2-1
abundance: many
CDR3aa: ASSQDGGSYNEQF

v_gene: TRBV7-9
j_gene: TRBJ2-7
abundance: -
CDR3aa: ASSGQTTSDEQY

v_gene: TRBV6-6
j_gene: TRBJ2-5
abundance: -
CDR3aa: ASRSGSWETQY

v_gene: TRBV7-9
j_gene: -
abundance: -
CDR3aa: ASSPFLAGERHEQY

v_gene: TRBV12-3/TRBV12-4
j_gene: TRBJ2-7
abundance: many
CDR3aa: ASSFSTGRYEQY

v_gene: TRBV27
j_gene: TRBJ1-2
abundance: -
CDR3aa: ASSFGGSADRVMGYT

v_gene: TRBV7-3
j_gene: TRBJ2-1
abundance: -
CDR3aa: ASSVGGTQETQF

v_gene: TRBV4-3
j_gene: TRBJ1-1
abundance: -
CDR3aa: ASSLGGAGAVEAF

v_gene: TRBV21-1
j_gene: TRBJ1-2
abundance: few
CDR3aa: ASSPPVPEGYGYT

v_gene: TRBV20-1
j_gene: TRBJ2-7
abundance: many
CDR3aa: SACATSGYYEQY

v_gene: TRBV6-5
j_gene: TRBJ2-1
abundance: few
CDR3aa: AARLNAWNEQF

v_gene: TRBV18
j_gene: TRBJ2-1
abundance: few
CDR3aa: ASSPLGRENEQF

v_gene: TRBV6-2/TRBV6-3
j_gene: -
abundance: -
CDR3aa: ASSYTGTGATSYNEQY

v_gene: TRBV20-1
j_gene: TRBJ1-1
abundance: few
CDR3aa: SARRSPDTEAF

v_gene: TRBV20-1
j_gene: TRBJ2-5
abundance: -
CDR3aa: SARDWPSGRLRETQY

v_gene: TRBV5-1
j_gene: TRBJ2-3
abundance: many
CDR3aa: ASSSRQGSDTQY

v_gene: TRBV7-2
j_gene: TRBJ1-5
abundance: few
CDR3aa: ASSLASSPSNQPQH

v_gene: TRBV27
j_gene: -
abundance: once
CDR3aa: ASRAGTTAREQY

v_gene: TRBV20-1
j_gene: -
abundance: -
CDR3aa: SARVPGGWGEQY

v_gene: TRBV4-1
j_gene: TRBJ2-7
abundance: many
CDR3aa: ASSQDLAGNYEQY

v_gene: TRBV27
j_gene: TRBJ2-7
abundance: few
CDR3aa: ASSFLWDYEQY

v_gene: TRBV6-2/TRBV6-3
j_gene: TRBJ1-1
abundance: -
CDR3aa: ASSRWTGGLRDTEAF

v_gene: TRBV4-1
j_gene: TRBJ2-5
abundance: -
CDR3aa: ASSLHPHTQTGTGGRETQY

v_gene: TRBV12-3/TRBV12-4
j_gene: TRBJ1-1
abundance: -
CDR3aa: ASSTGGLKAF

v_gene: TRBV9
j_gene: TRBJ2-7
abundance: -
CDR3aa: ASSVVYGGWTYEQY

v_gene: TRBV3-1
j_gene: TRBJ1-5
abundance: -
CDR3aa: ASSQVGLGPQH

v_gene: TRBV18
j_gene: TRBJ2-7
abundance: many
CDR3aa: ASSRSGTVNYEQY

v_gene: TRBV20-1
j_gene: TRBJ2-5
abundance: -
CDR3aa: SATKTRGGQETQY

v_gene: TRBV20-1
j_gene: TRBJ2-5
abundance: many
CDR3aa: SARDAGPKSKETQY

v_gene: TRBV27
j_gene: TRBJ1-6
abundance: -
CDR3aa: ASSSQTRPGLPLH

v_gene: TRBV20-1
j_gene: TRBJ2-1
abundance: -
CDR3aa: SARWSAYEQF

v_gene: TRBV11-2
j_gene: TRBJ2-1
abundance: few
CDR3aa: ASSYLRGSLNSYNEQF

v_gene: TRBV6-2/TRBV6-3
j_gene: TRBJ2-4
abundance: -
CDR3aa: ASSNSGAKNIQY

v_gene: TRBV28
j_gene: TRBJ2-7
abundance: few
CDR3aa: ASTSVIYEQY

v_gene: TRBV6-5
j_gene: TRBJ2-6
abundance: few
CDR3aa: ASRIQGSGANVLT

v_gene: TRBV28
j_gene: TRBJ2-7
abundance: few
CDR3aa: ASSLADGTYEQY

v_gene: TRBV2
j_gene: TRBJ2-4
abundance: -
CDR3aa: ASSERGLAGGRDKNIQY

v_gene: TRBV7-3
j_gene: TRBJ2-1
abundance: few
CDR3aa: ASSLDLRYNEQF

v_gene: TRBV7-3
j_gene: TRBJ1-2
abundance: few
CDR3aa: ASSQGRDYGYT

v_gene: TRBV28
j_gene: TRBJ1-3
abundance: -
CDR3aa: ATSGQPSSSGNTIY

v_gene: TRBV27
j_gene: TRBJ2-5
abundance: -
CDR3aa: ASSPLAGGPETQY

v_gene: TRBV27
j_gene: TRBJ1-2
abundance: many
CDR3aa: ASRPTGSENGYT

v_gene: TRBV6-5
j_gene: TRBJ1-5
abundance: -
CDR3aa: ASSYTSGTSEPQH